This TCR beta chain was identified during a study of T cells in women clearing cervical HPV infection. Study as a whole: Case blood drawn at lesion detection; control blood after infection cleared.

General observations from the study: TRBV6-7 abundance was lower in cases than controls (around 0.1% versus 0.15%).

Only in-frame clones appear in the TCRdb table, and some are missing; sequencing was by immunoSEQ multiplex PCR. The table lists roughly 34,000 clones. Turning to this clone: What it binds is unknown. The read gets to within 3 residues of the CDR3 end, and the germline J gene fills in the rest.

Germline V gene data show CDR1 as SGHTA and CDR2 as FQGNSA. CDR3 length: 15 residues. The V end was cut by 2 bases, the J end by 7 bases, with 15 bases between. The source of this sequence is a woman aged 18 to 75 with a cervical HPV16 infection that either progressed to CIN3+ or cleared (not recorded which). The V and J genes are TRBV7-2 and TRBJ2-1, with a tentative D call TRBD1 (5 bases). The specimen was blood buffy coat. The CDR3 here is CASSLLSPGWNEQFF. The DNA read from the CDR3 is TGTGCCAGCAGCTTACTTTCTCCAGGGTGGAATGAG.